This entry features one T cell receptor beta chain sequence. Some clones are missing from TCRdb's copy, which holds only in-frame ones; the method was immunoSEQ multiplex PCR. Altogether under 300,000 clones are present, roughly 87% being singletons, with the ten largest covering roughly 13%. The V gene lost 0 bases and the J gene lost 6 bases, with 12 bases spanning the gap. The CDR3 extends over 15 amino acids. Looked up from germline, CDR1 is SGDLS and CDR2 is YYNGEE. These data belong to a study of control samples from healthy donors and cancer patients. V and J are TRBV9 and TRBJ2-2, with no clear D. The clonotype was recovered from a woman aged 55-70 years with lung cancer. The material sequenced was PBMCs. The DNA for the CDR3 is TGTGCCAGCAGCGTAGCTCCTTCTTCCCCCGGGGAGCTGTTTTTT. As protein: CASSVAPSSPGELFF.